Each of the 5 T cell receptor beta chains below was sequenced from the same sample in a study of CD8+ T cells in alopecia areata. RNA, once extracted, was reverse transcribed into cDNA for use as the sequencing template. Using immunoSEQ multiplex PCR, the repertoire was profiled, and TCRdb retains in-frame clones only, with some absent. The sample includes 200,000 or so clones, around two fifths seen only once; the top ten take roughly 2.6%. As to treatment: oral pan-JAK inhibitor, 5-10 mg twice daily. The sequencing used CD4+ T cells sorted from blood, collected at roughly week 38, from a patient treated with tofacitinib. These receptors were collected from a human donor with alopecia areata.

This clone was recorded only once. The J gene is TRBJ2-7, the V gene TRBV5-4, with TRBD1 identical over 9 bases. From germline, CDR1 is SGHNT and CDR2 YYREEE (reference sequence). This CDR3 spans 13 amino acids. Losses at the gene ends were 4 bases for V and 7 bases for J; bases not matched to a gene: 6. The DNA for the CDR3 is TGTGCCAGCAGCCCGGGACAGGGAAGGGAGCAGTACTTC. Its protein is CASSPGQGREQYF.

This chain links TRBV15 with TRBJ1-4; 7 bases map to TRBD1. CDR1 and CDR2 (germline): LNHNV, YYDKDF (reference sequence). CDR3 length equals 14 residues. V shed 2 bases and J 4 bases; nucleotides not matched to a gene: 1. The CDR3 spells CATSRNRGNEKLFF. CDR3 sequence (DNA): TGTGCCACCAGCAGAAACAGGGGTAATGAAAAACTGTTTTTT.

This clone was seen a handful of times. This chain connects TRBV29-1 to TRBJ2-5, with a weak D call TRBD2 (6 bases). Per the germline V gene, CDR1 is SQVTM and CDR2 is ANQGSEA. The V end lost 4 bases, the J end lost 4 bases, and 7 bases lay between the germline ends. The CDR3 covers 11 residues. Here the CDR3 reads CSVAAGETQYF. In DNA, the CDR3 is TGCAGCGTTGCAGCGGGAGAGACCCAGTACTTC.

The chain links TRBV15 to TRBJ2-3; 11 nucleotides agree with TRBD2. CDR1 is LNHNV, CDR2 YYDKDF, per germline (reference sequence). V lost 0 bases and J lost 0; bases outside the gene matches: 8. CDR3 length equals 19 residues. CDR3 sequence reads: CATSRDWDLAGGSTDTQYF. For the CDR3, the DNA is TGTGCCACCAGCAGAGATTGGGATCTAGCGGGGGGAAGCACAGATACGCAGTATTTT.

This clone showed up just a few times. The chain has TRBV25-1 and TRBJ2-7; D uncertain. With 2 bases removed from V and 5 bases from J, the gap between germline ends came to 10 bases. CDR1 is MGHDK and CDR2 is SYGVNS in the germline V gene. The CDR3 contains 13 residues. The CDR3 spells CASSEVNADEQYF. The CDR3 DNA reads as TGTGCCAGCAGTGAAGTCAATGCGGACGAGCAGTACTTC.